This TCR beta chain was identified during a study of blood T cell repertoires in COVID-19. Study-wide context: Sources were T cells, B-cell-depleted T cells, or PBMCs; the material itself was cDNA or gDNA.

Study processing details: Reference gene primer amplification gave nucleated cell count estimates. The method was immunoSEQ multiplex PCR; TCRdb's version includes in-frame clones alone and lacks a portion of them. From that table come the V and J calls and clone size; the DNA was used to work out D and trimming. In the table there are about 180,000 clones, about 88% of which are singletons. The material sequenced was peripheral blood. This TCR derives from a woman younger than 45 with active or convalescent COVID-19.

The CDR3 DNA follows: TGTGCCATCAGTTCTCCAGGGTTTATCGGCGGCAATGAGCAGTTCTTC. Residues: CAISSPGFIGGNEQFF. The genes are TRBV10-3 and TRBJ2-1, with TRBD1 as a possible D gene (5 bases). This CDR3 comprises 16 residues. V was trimmed by 5 bases and J by 6 bases, leaving 20 bases between them. The germline gives CDR1 ENHRY, CDR2 SYGVKD.